This TCR beta chain was sequenced for a study of blood T cell repertoires in COVID-19 (TCRdb year 2020). For the study in its entirety: Samples from collaborators originated in the United States, Italy and Spain and spanned both the acute and convalescent phases of COVID-19. The material from the prospective study consisted of cDNA or gDNA derived from T cells, B-cell-depleted T cells, or PBMCs. Deeply sampled blood TCRbeta repertoires from subjects exposed to, actively infected with, or recovered from COVID-19 were included in the dataset. The repertoires were released in a freely available public database intended as a resource for research on the immune response to SARS-CoV-2. Samples came from the ongoing ImmuneRACE study (first 160 participants) plus 1,254 subjects from 6 global collaborators. Sample metadata almost always included a de-identified subject ID, COVID-19 status, age in years and sex. Where available, HLA class I and class II types were obtained from metadata supplied by the sample provider rather than from assay-based typing.

Study-level results and caveats: The quantity of clinical and demographic metadata differed by source and by participant and was supplied without curation.

The collaborating institutions used their own protocols to collect whole blood in K2EDTA tubes. For TCRbeta analysis, collaborators shipped samples as frozen whole blood, isolated PBMCs, or DNA extracted from either of those sample types. Concerning this clone: Its antigen target is currently unknown. No per-base quality is available; no much larger clone lies one base away.

TCRbeta CDR3 regions were amplified from genomic DNA using the immunoSEQ Assay, a bias-controlled multiplex PCR. The original methods were these. Within the assay, amplification of reference gene primers was used to estimate how many nucleated cells each sample contained. To quantify the absolute abundance of each unique TCRbeta CDR3 rearrangement, sequence reads were collapsed and filtered. For each sample, productive Simpson clonality was calculated as the square root of Simpson's diversity index over productive rearrangements. TCRdb provides this immuneACCESS table in a form limited to in-frame rearrangements. Some clones are lacking; in checked studies, under half of them reflect an unresolved V gene, and why the rest are absent is not known. V and J calls plus clone size are reproduced from that table; the DNA served to infer D and trimming. This sample comprises roughly 150,000 clones, roughly 80% of them detected only once. The top ten clonotypes cover 0.45% to 0.6% of the sample.

Specimen: peripheral blood. The sequence was obtained from a man aged 55 to 70 with acute or convalescent COVID-19.

DNA sequence: TGTGCCAGCAGCACCGGGACAGGGGGGAACAATGAGCAGTTCTTC. Translation gives CASSTGTGGNNEQFF. Recombination connected TRBV6-4 to TRBJ2-1, with 11 middle bases fitting TRBD1. Including the terminal cysteine and phenylalanine, the CDR3 comprises 15 residues. The only DNA kept is the CDR3, 45 bases in frame from the first base. CDR1 and CDR2 were assigned from the germline V gene as MRHNA and SNTAGT. At the junction V is shortened by 6 bases and J by 5 bases; bases outside the gene matches: 6.